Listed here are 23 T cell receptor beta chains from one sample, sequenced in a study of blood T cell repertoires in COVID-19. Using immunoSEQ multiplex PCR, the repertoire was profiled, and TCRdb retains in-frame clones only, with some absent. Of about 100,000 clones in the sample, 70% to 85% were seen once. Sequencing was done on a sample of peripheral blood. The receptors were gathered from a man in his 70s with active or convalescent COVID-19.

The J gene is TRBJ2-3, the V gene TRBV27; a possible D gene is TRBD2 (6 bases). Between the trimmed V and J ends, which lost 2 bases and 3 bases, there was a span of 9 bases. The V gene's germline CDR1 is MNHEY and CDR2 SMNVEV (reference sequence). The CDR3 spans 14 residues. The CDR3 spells CASSLRRETDTQYF. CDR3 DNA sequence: TGTGCCAGCAGTTTAAGGAGGGAAACAGATACGCAGTATTTT.

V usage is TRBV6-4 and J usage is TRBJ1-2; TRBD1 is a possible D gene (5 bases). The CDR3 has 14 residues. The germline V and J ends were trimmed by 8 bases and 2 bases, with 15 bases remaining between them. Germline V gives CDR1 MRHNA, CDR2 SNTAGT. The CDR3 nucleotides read TGTGCCAGCCAACTTACACCAGGGAACTATGGCTACACCTTC. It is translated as CASQLTPGNYGYTF.

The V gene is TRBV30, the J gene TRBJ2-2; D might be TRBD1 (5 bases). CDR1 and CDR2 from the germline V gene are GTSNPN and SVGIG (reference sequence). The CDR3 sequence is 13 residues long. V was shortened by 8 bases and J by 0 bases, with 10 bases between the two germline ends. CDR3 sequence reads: CAGAEPNTGELFF. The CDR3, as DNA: TGTGCCGGGGCGGAGCCGAACACCGGGGAGCTGTTTTTT.

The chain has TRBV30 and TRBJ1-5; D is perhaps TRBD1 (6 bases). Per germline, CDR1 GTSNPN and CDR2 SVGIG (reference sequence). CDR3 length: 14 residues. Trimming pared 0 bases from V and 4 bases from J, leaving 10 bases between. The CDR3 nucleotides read TGTGCCTGGAGTGTACAGGGAGGGAATCAGCCCCAGCATTTT. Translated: CAWSVQGGNQPQHF.

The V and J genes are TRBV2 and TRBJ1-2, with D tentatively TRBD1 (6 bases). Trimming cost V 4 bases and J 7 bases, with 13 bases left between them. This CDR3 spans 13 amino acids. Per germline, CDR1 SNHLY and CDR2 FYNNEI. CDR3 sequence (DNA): TGTGCCAGCAGTGGAGACAGGCCGACTGGCTACACCTTC. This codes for CASSGDRPTGYTF.

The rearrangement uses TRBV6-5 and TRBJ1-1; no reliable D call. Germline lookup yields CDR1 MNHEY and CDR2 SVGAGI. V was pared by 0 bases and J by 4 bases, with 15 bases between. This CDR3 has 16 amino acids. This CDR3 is CASSYSQVGEATEAFF. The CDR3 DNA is TGTGCCAGCAGTTACTCCCAGGTCGGGGAGGCCACTGAAGCTTTCTTT.

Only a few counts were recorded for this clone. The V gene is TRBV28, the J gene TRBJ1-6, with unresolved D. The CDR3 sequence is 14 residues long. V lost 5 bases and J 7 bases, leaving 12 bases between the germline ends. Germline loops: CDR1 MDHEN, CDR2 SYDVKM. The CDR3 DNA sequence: TGTGCCAGCAGTCCCGGTGAAAGAAATTCACCCCTCCACTTT. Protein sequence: CASSPGERNSPLHF.

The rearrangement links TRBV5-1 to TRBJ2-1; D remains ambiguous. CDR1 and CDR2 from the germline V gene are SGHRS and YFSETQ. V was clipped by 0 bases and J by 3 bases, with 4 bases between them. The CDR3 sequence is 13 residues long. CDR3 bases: TGCGCCAGCAGCTTGGACGGCTACAATGAGCAGTTCTTC. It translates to CASSLDGYNEQFF.

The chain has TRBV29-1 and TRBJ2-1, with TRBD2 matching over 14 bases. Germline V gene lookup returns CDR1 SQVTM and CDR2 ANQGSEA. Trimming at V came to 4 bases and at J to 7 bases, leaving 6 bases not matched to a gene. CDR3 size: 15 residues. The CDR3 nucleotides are TGCAGCGTTGCGACTAGCGGGGGGGCACTGAATGAGCAGTTCTTC. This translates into CSVATSGGALNEQFF.

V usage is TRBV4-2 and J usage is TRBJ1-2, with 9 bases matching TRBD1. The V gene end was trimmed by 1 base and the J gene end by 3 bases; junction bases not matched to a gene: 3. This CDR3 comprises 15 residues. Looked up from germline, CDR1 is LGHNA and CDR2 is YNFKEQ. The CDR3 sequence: CASSQGDREYYGYTF. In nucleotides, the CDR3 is TGTGCCAGCAGCCAAGGGGACAGGGAGTACTATGGCTACACCTTC.

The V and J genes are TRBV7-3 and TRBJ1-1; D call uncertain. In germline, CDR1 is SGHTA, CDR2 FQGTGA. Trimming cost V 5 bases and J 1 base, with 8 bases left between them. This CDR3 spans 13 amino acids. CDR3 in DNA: TGTGCCAGCAGCCCGACGGGGAACACTGAAGCTTTCTTT. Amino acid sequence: CASSPTGNTEAFF. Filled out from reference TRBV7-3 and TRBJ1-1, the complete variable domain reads GAGVSQTPSNKVTEKGKYVELRCDPISGHTALYWYRQSLGQGPEFLIYFQGTGAADDSGLPNDRFFAVRPEGSVSTLKIQRTERGDSAVYLCASSPTGNTEAFFGQGTRLTVV.

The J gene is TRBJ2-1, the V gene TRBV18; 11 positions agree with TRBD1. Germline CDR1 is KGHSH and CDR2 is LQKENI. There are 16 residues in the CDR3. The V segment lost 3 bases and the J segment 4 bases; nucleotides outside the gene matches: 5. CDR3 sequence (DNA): TGTGCCAGCTCACCCCAGGGGACAGGGGGTTACAATGAGCAGTTCTTC. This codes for CASSPQGTGGYNEQFF.

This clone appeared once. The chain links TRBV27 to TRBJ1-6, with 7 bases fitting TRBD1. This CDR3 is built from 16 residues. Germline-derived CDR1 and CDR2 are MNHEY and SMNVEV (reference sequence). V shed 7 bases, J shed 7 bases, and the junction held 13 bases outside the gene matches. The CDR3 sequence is CASTTKPGQSNSPLHF. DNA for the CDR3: TGTGCCAGCACCACAAAACCGGGACAGTCCAATTCACCCCTCCACTTT.

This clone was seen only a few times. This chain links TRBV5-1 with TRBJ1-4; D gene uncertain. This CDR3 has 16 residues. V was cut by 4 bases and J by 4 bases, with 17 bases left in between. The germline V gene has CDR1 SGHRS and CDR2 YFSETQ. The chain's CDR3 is CASSMSPQAGNEKLFF. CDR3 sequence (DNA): TGCGCCAGCAGCATGAGCCCGCAGGCGGGTAATGAAAAACTGTTTTTT. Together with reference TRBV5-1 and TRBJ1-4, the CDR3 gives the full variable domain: KAGVTQTPRYLIKTRGQQVTLSCSPISGHRSVSWYQQTPGQGLQFLFEYFSETQRNKGNFPGRFSGRQFSNSRSEMNVSTLELGDSALYLCASSMSPQAGNEKLFFGSGTQLSVL.

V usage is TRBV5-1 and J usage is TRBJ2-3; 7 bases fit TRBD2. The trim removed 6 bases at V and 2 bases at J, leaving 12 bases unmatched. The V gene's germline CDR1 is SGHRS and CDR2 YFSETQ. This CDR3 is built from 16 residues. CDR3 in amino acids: CASISLAGDPTDTQYF. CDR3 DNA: TGCGCCAGCATTTCTCTTGCGGGGGACCCCACAGATACGCAGTATTTT.

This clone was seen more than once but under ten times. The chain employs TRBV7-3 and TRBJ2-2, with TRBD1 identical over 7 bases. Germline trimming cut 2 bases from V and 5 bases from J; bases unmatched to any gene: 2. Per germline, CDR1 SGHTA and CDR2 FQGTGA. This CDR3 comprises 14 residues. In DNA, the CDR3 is TGTGCCAGCAGCTTAGGGACAGTGACCGGGGAGCTGTTTTTT. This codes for CASSLGTVTGELFF.

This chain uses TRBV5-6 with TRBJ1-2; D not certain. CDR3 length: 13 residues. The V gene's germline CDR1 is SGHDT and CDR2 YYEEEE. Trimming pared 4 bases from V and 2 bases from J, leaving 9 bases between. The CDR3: CASSVSSNYGYTF. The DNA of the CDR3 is TGTGCCAGCAGCGTGTCCTCGAACTATGGCTACACCTTC.

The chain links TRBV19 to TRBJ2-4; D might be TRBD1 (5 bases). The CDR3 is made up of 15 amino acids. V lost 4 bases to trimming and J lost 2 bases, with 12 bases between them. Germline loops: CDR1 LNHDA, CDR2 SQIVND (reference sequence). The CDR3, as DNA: TGTGCCAGTAGTACCGCGGACATGACCAAAAACATTCAGTACTTC. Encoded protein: CASSTADMTKNIQYF.

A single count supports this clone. The CDR3 spells CASSPIGTGRNTEAFF. In nucleotides, the CDR3 is TGTGCCAGCAGTCCTATCGGGACAGGGAGGAACACTGAAGCTTTCTTT. J is TRBJ1-1 and V is TRBV27, with 9 bases aligning to TRBD1. This CDR3 spans 16 amino acids. Germline CDR1 MNHEY, CDR2 SMNVEV (reference sequence). Trimming removed 5 bases from V and 1 base from J; junction bases left unmatched: 8.

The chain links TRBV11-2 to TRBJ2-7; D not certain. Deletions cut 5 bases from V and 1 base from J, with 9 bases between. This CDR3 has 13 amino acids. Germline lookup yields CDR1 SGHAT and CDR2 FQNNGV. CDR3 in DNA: TGTGCCAGCAGCCCGACAACTTCCTACGAGCAGTACTTC. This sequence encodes CASSPTTSYEQYF.

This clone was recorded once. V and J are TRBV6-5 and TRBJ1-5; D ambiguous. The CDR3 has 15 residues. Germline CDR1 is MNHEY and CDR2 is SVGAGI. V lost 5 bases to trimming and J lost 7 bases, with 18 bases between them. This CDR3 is CASSLVGKGIQPQHF. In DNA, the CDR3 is TGTGCCAGCAGTCTCGTCGGGAAGGGAATCCAGCCCCAGCATTTT.

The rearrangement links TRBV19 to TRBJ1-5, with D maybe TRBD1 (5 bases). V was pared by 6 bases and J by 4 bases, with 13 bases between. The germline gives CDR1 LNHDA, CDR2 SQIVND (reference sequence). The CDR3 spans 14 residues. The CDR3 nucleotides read TGTGCCAGTAGGGACCCCGGGGGGAATCAGCCCCAGCATTTT. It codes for CASRDPGGNQPQHF.

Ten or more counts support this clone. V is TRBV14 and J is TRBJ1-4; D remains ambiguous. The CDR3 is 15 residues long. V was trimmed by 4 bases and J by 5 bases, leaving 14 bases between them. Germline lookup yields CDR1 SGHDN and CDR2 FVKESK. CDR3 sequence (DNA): TGTGCCAGCAGCCTCCGACACCTGGCGAATGAAAAACTGTTTTTT. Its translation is CASSLRHLANEKLFF.